This T cell receptor beta chain was identified in a study of radiation and T cells in renal cell carcinoma. Time point here: baseline pretreatment blood. As to treatment: 15 Gy SBRT to primary tumor, nephrectomy 4 weeks later. The CDR3 contains 12 residues. Germline lookup yields CDR1 LNHNV and CDR2 YYDKDF (reference sequence). Trimming cost V 2 bases and J 6 bases, with 6 bases left between them. The repertoire was sequenced with immunoSEQ multiplex PCR; TCRdb's copy has only in-frame clones and lacks some. The sample records approximately 51,000 clones, around 83% being singletons. Sample: blood, taken from a patient whose treatment included radiotherapy and nephrectomy. This TCR came from a woman in her 70s with renal cell carcinoma. The chain carries TRBV15 and TRBJ2-3; unclear D gene. The CDR3 spells CATSRQGDTQYF. The DNA of the CDR3 is TGTGCCACCAGCAGACAAGGGGATACGCAGTATTTT. The full variable domain, completed using reference TRBV15 and TRBJ2-3, is DAMVIQNPRYQVTQFGKPVTLSCSQTLNHNVMYWYQQKSSQAPKLLFHYYDKDFNNEADTPDNFQSRRPNTSFCFLDIRSPGLGDTAMYLCATSRQGDTQYFGPGTRLTVL.